A single sample gave rise to the 29 T cell receptor beta chains below, sequenced in a study of neoadjuvant anti-PD-1 for oral cavity cancer. Documented time point: after neoadjuvant nivolumab, at surgical resection. Sequencing was performed with immunoSEQ multiplex PCR; in TCRdb, only in-frame clones are kept and a portion is missing. This table has about 32,000 clones, 80% appearing once. The sequenced sample was PBMCs, obtained after nivolumab (anti-PD-1) treatment. Receptor source: a person aged 40 to 85 with oral cavity squamous cell carcinoma.

This clone was detected a few times. The chain uses TRBV7-3 and TRBJ2-3; D is uncertain. Trimming removed 5 bases at V and 2 bases at J, with 14 bases between. The CDR3 has 15 amino acids. Germline-derived CDR1 and CDR2 are SGHTA and FQGTGA. The DNA for the CDR3 is TGTGCCAGCAGCCCAACAACCTCCCTCACAGATACGCAGTATTTT. Translated: CASSPTTSLTDTQYF.

The rearrangement uses TRBV5-6 and TRBJ2-1; the D gene could be TRBD1 or TRBD2 (5 bases each). V lost 4 bases and J 1 base, leaving 21 bases between the germline ends. This CDR3 contains 18 residues. CDR1 and CDR2 from the germline V gene are SGHDT and YYEEEE. CDR3 amino acids: CASSLVLSGWGSYNEQFF. The CDR3, as DNA: TGTGCCAGCAGCCTGGTACTATCGGGGTGGGGGTCCTACAATGAGCAGTTCTTC. Full variable domain (rest looked up from reference TRBV5-6 and TRBJ2-1): DAGVTQSPTHLIKTRGQQVTLRCSPKSGHDTVSWYQQALGQGPQFIFQYYEEEERQRGNFPDRFSGHQFPNYSSELNVNALLLGDSALYLCASSLVLSGWGSYNEQFFGPGTRLTVL.

The chain recombines TRBV27 with TRBJ1-5; no reliable D call. This CDR3 contains 14 residues. Trimming pared 6 bases from V and 1 base from J, leaving 10 bases between. Germline CDR1 is MNHEY and CDR2 is SMNVEV (reference sequence). CDR3 residues: CASSPVGSNQPQHF. As DNA, the CDR3 is TGTGCCAGCAGCCCCGTGGGAAGCAATCAGCCCCAGCATTTT.

In its sample, this clone was seen a few times. The gene calls are TRBV4-3 and TRBJ2-5; D is tentatively TRBD1 or TRBD2 (5 bases each). V was cut by 5 bases and J by 5 bases, with 18 bases left in between. Germline assignment: CDR1 LGHNA and CDR2 YSLEER. This CDR3 has 15 residues. Here the CDR3 DNA reads TGCGCCAGCAGCTTCTCCTGGGACGGTAGGGAGACCCAGTACTTC. This codes for CASSFSWDGRETQYF.

The rearrangement uses TRBV19 and TRBJ1-2; 9 bases are a match to TRBD1. J was trimmed by 8 bases and V by 10 bases; bases with no gene match: 5. This CDR3 is built from 11 residues. Germline-derived CDR1 and CDR2 are LNHDA and SQIVND (reference sequence). The CDR3 coding sequence is TGTGCCACTGGGACAGGGTCCGGCTACACCTTC. This gives the protein CATGTGSGYTF.

For the CDR3, the DNA is TGTGCCAGCAGCCCGGGGGAAAAACTGTTTTTT. Amino acids: CASSPGEKLFF. The chain joins TRBV6-6 to TRBJ1-4; D uncertain. The germline V gene has CDR1 MNHNY and CDR2 SVGAGI (reference sequence). Trimming took off 6 bases at V and 8 bases at J, with 7 bases between the two ends. The CDR3 extends over 11 amino acids.

This rearrangement joins TRBV5-1 to TRBJ2-3; TRBD2 aligns across 7 bases. Germline CDR1 and CDR2: SGHRS and YFSETQ. With V trimmed by 4 bases and J by 2 bases, 7 bases remained unmatched. There are 15 residues in the CDR3. The CDR3 DNA sequence: TGCGCCAGCAGCGTACCGGGACTATACACAGATACGCAGTATTTT. Translation: CASSVPGLYTDTQYF. Using reference TRBV5-1 and TRBJ2-3 for the parts outside the CDR3, the full variable domain is KAGVTQTPRYLIKTRGQQVTLSCSPISGHRSVSWYQQTPGQGLQFLFEYFSETQRNKGNFPGRFSGRQFSNSRSEMNVSTLELGDSALYLCASSVPGLYTDTQYFGPGTRLTVL.

The chain links TRBV5-5 to TRBJ2-5, with D uncertain. The CDR3 totals 15 residues. The ends were cut back, 4 bases at V and 4 bases at J, with 17 bases in the middle. CDR1 is SGHKS and CDR2 is YYEKEE in the germline V gene (reference sequence). CDR3 sequence reads: CASSATPGLGETQYF. In DNA form, the CDR3 reads TGTGCCAGCAGCGCAACCCCCGGGTTGGGAGAGACCCAGTACTTC.

This chain uses TRBV7-9 with TRBJ2-2, with D unclear. The CDR3 consists of 14 residues. Between the trimmed V and J ends, which lost 1 base and 4 bases, there was a span of 7 bases. Germline CDR1 SEHNR, CDR2 FQNEAQ (reference sequence). Here the CDR3 reads CASSLEGITGELFF. CDR3 nucleotides: TGTGCCAGCAGCTTAGAGGGTATCACCGGGGAGCTGTTTTTT.

The V and J genes are TRBV15 and TRBJ2-1; no reliable D call. CDR3 length equals 13 residues. The V and J ends lost 6 bases and 0 bases respectively, with 6 bases between them. The germline CDR1 and CDR2 sequences are LNHNV and YYDKDF (reference sequence). In DNA form, the CDR3 reads TGTGCCACCAGTGCACGCTCCTACAATGAGCAGTTCTTC. Its protein is CATSARSYNEQFF.

In this sample, this clone turned up once. Other DNA sequences within the sample encode an identical CDR3. This chain connects TRBV7-8 to TRBJ2-7; TRBD2 matches at 12 bases. The CDR3 loop spans 16 amino acids. V dropped 2 bases and J dropped 7; count of bases not matched to a gene: 9. Germline V gene lookup returns CDR1 SGHVS and CDR2 FQNEAQ. CDR3 sequence (DNA): TGTGCCAGCAGCTTATGGGCTAGCGGGGGGGCTGGGGAGCAGTACTTC. Protein sequence: CASSLWASGGAGEQYF.

V is TRBV6-5 and J is TRBJ1-5, with 7 positions matching TRBD1. CDR1 is MNHEY, CDR2 SVGAGI, per germline. Trimming at V came to 8 bases and at J to 0 bases, leaving 7 bases not matched to a gene. This CDR3 has 15 residues. The CDR3 DNA is TGTGCCAGCTGCGGGACAGAGTATAGCAATCAGCCCCAGCATTTT. This codes for CASCGTEYSNQPQHF.

This clone was detected a few times. This chain uses TRBV2 with TRBJ1-1, with 8 bases fitting TRBD1. The germline V gene has CDR1 SNHLY and CDR2 FYNNEI. The J segment lost 3 bases and the V segment lost 7 bases, leaving 10 bases of the junction unmatched. The CDR3 has 15 amino acids. CDR3 DNA sequence: TGTGCCAGCAATAGGAGACAGGGGCGGGACACTGAAGCTTTCTTT. It yields the protein CASNRRQGRDTEAFF. Complete variable domain (other parts from reference TRBV2 and TRBJ1-1): EPEVTQTPSHQVTQMGQEVILRCVPISNHLYFYWYRQILGQKVEFLVSFYNNEISEKSEIFDDQFSVERPDGSNFTLKIRSTKLEDSAMYFCASNRRQGRDTEAFFGQGTRLTVV.

The CDR3 reads CASSPGPYEQYF. The CDR3, as DNA: TGTGCCAGCAGCCCCGGACCGTACGAGCAGTACTTC. This chain links TRBV28 with TRBJ2-7; D is uncertain. V lost 6 bases and J lost 4, with 10 bases in between. Germline values: CDR1 MDHEN, CDR2 SYDVKM. The CDR3 runs 12 residues. Full variable domain (remainder filled in from reference TRBV28 and TRBJ2-7): DVKVTQSSRYLVKRTGEKVFLECVQDMDHENMFWYRQDPGLGLRLIYFSYDVKMKEKGDIPEGYSVSREKKERFSLILESASTNQTSMYLCASSPGPYEQYFGPGTRLTVT.

This rearrangement joins TRBV5-5 to TRBJ2-3; D perhaps matches TRBD2 (7 bases). The germline V gene encodes CDR1 SGHKS and CDR2 YYEKEE (reference sequence). V lost 4 bases, J lost 2 bases, and 17 bases lay in between. The CDR3 is made up of 16 amino acids. CDR3 amino acids: CASSPRGALNTDTQYF. The DNA of the CDR3 is TGTGCCAGCAGCCCCCGGGGGGCCCTAAACACAGATACGCAGTATTTT.

The rearrangement joins TRBV5-6 to TRBJ1-5; D uncertain. From germline, CDR1 is SGHDT and CDR2 YYEEEE. The length of the CDR3 is 13 residues. V gave up 2 bases and J gave up 2 bases, with 5 bases separating them. CDR3 DNA sequence: TGTGCCAGCAGCTTAACGGGCAATCAGCCCCAGCATTTT. As protein: CASSLTGNQPQHF.

As regards this clone: The sample carries other DNA sequences with the same CDR3. The V and J genes are TRBV18 and TRBJ1-1, with D possibly matching TRBD1 (5 bases). This CDR3 is 13 amino acids long. V dropped 3 bases and J dropped 4 bases, with 9 bases sitting between them. CDR1 is KGHSH, CDR2 LQKENI, per germline. CDR3 in amino acids: CASSPDRGTEAFF. The CDR3 DNA follows: TGTGCCAGCTCACCCGACAGAGGCACTGAAGCTTTCTTT.

The V call is TRBV7-2, the J call TRBJ2-2; D remains unclear. This CDR3 region has 14 residues. Trimming left V 1 base short and J 5 bases short, with 8 bases between. Germline CDR1 and CDR2: SGHTA and FQGNSA. The CDR3 region is CASSLEPRTGELFF. DNA for the CDR3: TGTGCCAGCAGCTTAGAACCGCGGACCGGGGAGCTGTTTTTT.

This chain joins TRBV29-1 and TRBJ1-2; no clear D. This CDR3 is built from 13 residues. Germline assignment: CDR1 SQVTM and CDR2 ANQGSEA. The V and J ends lost 2 bases and 8 bases respectively, with 15 bases between them. CDR3 region: CSVESPGVKGYTF. The CDR3 DNA sequence: TGCAGCGTTGAATCACCCGGTGTTAAAGGCTACACCTTC. The full variable domain, in which reference TRBV29-1 and TRBJ1-2 provide the parts outside the CDR3, is SAVISQKPSRDICQRGTSLTIQCQVDSQVTMMFWYRQQPGQSLTLIATANQGSEATYESGFVIDKFPISRPNLTFSTLTVSNMSPEDSSIYLCSVESPGVKGYTFGSGTRLTVV.

The V gene is TRBV11-2, the J gene TRBJ2-2; D remains ambiguous. This CDR3 comprises 15 residues. Deletions cut 1 base from V and 6 bases from J, with 12 bases between. The germline V gene has CDR1 SGHAT and CDR2 FQNNGV. CDR3 bases: TGTGCCAGCAGCTTAGGGACCGCTAGGGCCGGGGAGCTGTTTTTT. It is translated as CASSLGTARAGELFF.

This chain links TRBV19 with TRBJ1-2; no definite D call. The V end lost 5 bases, the J end lost 7 bases, and 14 bases lay between the germline ends. Germline V gene data show CDR1 as LNHDA and CDR2 as SQIVND (reference sequence). CDR3 length equals 13 residues. CDR3 in amino acids: CASSAFGRLGYTF. DNA of the CDR3: TGTGCCAGTAGTGCCTTCGGGCGACTTGGCTACACCTTC.

CDR3 loop: CASRLSSGGVYEQYF. CDR3 sequence (DNA): TGTGCCAGCAGACTCTCTAGCGGGGGAGTCTACGAGCAGTACTTC. V is TRBV27 and J is TRBJ2-7, with 10 bases lining up with TRBD2. This CDR3 is built from 15 residues. V trimming: 6 bases; J trimming: 3 bases; junction bases outside the gene matches: 8. In germline, CDR1 is MNHEY, CDR2 SMNVEV (reference sequence).

The chain links TRBV6-9 to TRBJ1-2; a weak D match, TRBD1 (5 bases). Trimming pared 4 bases from V and 9 bases from J, leaving 27 bases between. Per germline, CDR1 MNHGY and CDR2 SVAAGI. This CDR3 has 17 residues. This CDR3 reads CASSCPGATVIAGSYTF. The CDR3 DNA sequence: TGTGCCAGCAGTTGCCCTGGGGCGACAGTAATTGCCGGTAGCTACACCTTC.

The rearrangement links TRBV14 to TRBJ2-3, with D perhaps assigned TRBD1 or TRBD2 (5 bases each). The length of the CDR3 is 15 residues. Germline V gene sequence: CDR1 SGHDN, CDR2 FVKESK. V was clipped by 1 base and J by 0 bases, with 8 bases between them. CDR3 bases: TGTGCCAGCAGCCAAGCATGGGGGAGCACAGATACGCAGTATTTT. Amino acid sequence: CASSQAWGSTDTQYF.

The rearrangement uses TRBV29-1 and TRBJ1-1; 7 nucleotides line up with TRBD1. This CDR3 region has 13 residues. The trim removed 4 bases at V and 2 bases at J, leaving 4 bases unmatched. Germline-derived CDR1 and CDR2 are SQVTM and ANQGSEA. The CDR3 reads CSVAQGGNTEAFF. DNA for the CDR3: TGCAGCGTTGCCCAGGGGGGTAACACTGAAGCTTTCTTT.

The chain uses TRBV28 and TRBJ1-5; a possible D gene is TRBD1 (5 bases). The CDR3 is 17 residues long. With 1 base removed from V and 0 bases from J, the gap between germline ends came to 13 bases. The germline V gene encodes CDR1 MDHEN and CDR2 SYDVKM. CDR3 DNA: TGTGCCAGCAGTTTATTTGGGAGGGGCACTAGCAATCAGCCCCAGCATTTT. This translates into CASSLFGRGTSNQPQHF.

This rearrangement joins TRBV2 to TRBJ2-1, with 9 bases lining up with TRBD2. CDR1 is SNHLY and CDR2 is FYNNEI in the germline V gene. Trimming cost V 4 bases and J 5 bases; bases outside gene matches: 6. The CDR3 totals 15 residues. CDR3 in amino acids: CASSGVAGVNNEQFF. The CDR3, as DNA: TGTGCCAGCAGTGGAGTAGCGGGGGTGAACAATGAGCAGTTCTTC.

The chain combines TRBV4-2 with TRBJ1-6; TRBD1 agrees at 9 bases. CDR1 LGHNA and CDR2 YNFKEQ come from the germline V gene. This CDR3 has 16 amino acids. The junction had 3 bases not matched to a gene; V was cut back by 0 bases and J by 6 bases. This CDR3 reads CASSQDPGQGNSPLHF. The DNA of the CDR3 is TGTGCCAGCAGCCAAGATCCGGGACAGGGTAATTCACCCCTCCACTTT.

This clone has just a few counts. CDR3 region: CASSVQGSGGYTF. Written as DNA, the CDR3 is TGTGCCAGCAGCGTACAGGGATCAGGTGGCTACACCTTC. This rearrangement joins TRBV7-9 to TRBJ1-2, with D possibly being TRBD1 (6 bases). The CDR3 extends over 13 amino acids. Germline-derived CDR1 and CDR2 are SEHNR and FQNEAQ (reference sequence). Trimming removed 5 bases from V and 7 bases from J, with 14 bases in between.